This T cell receptor (beta chain) was documented in a study of beta chain features in type 1 diabetes. This CDR3 comprises 13 residues. V dropped 7 bases and J dropped 4 bases, with 13 bases sitting between them. CDR1 MDHEN and CDR2 SYDVKM come from the germline V gene. Comments on this clone: The antigen is unknown.

Donors contributed one heparinised blood draw apiece, averaging roughly 0.12 L. General observations from the study: There was no resolution here of whether HLA type influences TCRB rearrangement. Moderate but significant shortening of TCRB CDR3s was recorded in all four CD4+ subsets from Type 1 diabetes patients.

The entirety of the isolated RNA underwent reverse transcription, so expressed TCRB transcripts were sequenced. Profiling relied on immunoSEQ multiplex PCR, and the TCRdb table lists in-frame clones only, not all of them. The sample holds around 320,000 clones; approximately 15% are singletons and the top ten take over 5.5%. The receptor was derived from a man aged 25-40 years in good health. The V call is TRBV28, the J call TRBJ2-5, with D perhaps assigned TRBD1 or TRBD2 (5 bases each). Sample: central memory CD4+ T cells from blood. CDR3 sequence: CASTGAGRETQYF. CDR3 nucleotide sequence: TGTGCCAGCACCGGGGCGGGTCGAGAGACCCAGTACTTC.